Listed below are T cell receptor beta chains from one sample, sequenced in a study of cytomegalovirus exposure and HLA in healthy donors. Sequenced by immunoSEQ multiplex PCR; TCRdb stores in-frame clones only, minus some. The sample includes around 200,000 clones, approximately 79% of them seen just once. The sequenced sample consisted of PBMCs. The origin of the receptors is a man aged 50 to 60 in good health and CMV-seronegative. CDR3s include the opening cysteine and the closing phenylalanine or tryptophan. Fields, in order: V gene, J gene, CDR3 protein.

>TRBV28|TRBJ1-2
CASSQFTASAGYGYTF
>TRBV7-9|TRBJ2-4
CASSLPGETKNIQYF
>TRBV7-9|TRBJ1-1
CASSLPVLNTEAFF
>TRBV6-1|TRBJ2-4
CASSGGLAGTDGIQYF
>TRBV10-3|TRBJ2-7
CAISNSGRAHEQYF
>TRBV7-2|TRBJ2-7
CASSLGSGSSYEQYF
>TRBV2|TRBJ1-2
CASTTEPGSDGYTF
>TRBV11-2|TRBJ2-7
CASSLGTLLYF
>TRBV6-5|TRBJ1-1
CASSSGTTNTEAFF
>TRBV7-9|TRBJ2-7
CASSLQQGREQYF
>TRBV25-1|TRBJ1-1
CASSEVVAAGNTEAFF
>TRBV30|TRBJ1-1
CAWSGQGVKTEAFF
>TRBV28|TRBJ2-7
CASSLTSGPAYEQYF
>TRBV5-1|TRBJ2-2
CASSLVPHGELFF
>TRBV2|TRBJ2-3
CASSPTGNTQYF
>TRBV7-3|TRBJ2-5
CASSFISGRGETQYF
>TRBV6-1|TRBJ2-7
CASGTSGSYGQYF
>TRBV7-8|TRBJ1-4
CASRKNQGTSNEKLFF
>TRBV28|TRBJ1-2
CASSLKNYGYTF
>TRBV10-1|TRBJ2-7
CASSETSATYEQYF
>TRBV6-1|TRBJ1-5
CASRLQGRGNQPQHF
>TRBV28|TRBJ1-5
CASSLRAGGVQPQHF
>TRBV18|TRBJ1-1
CASSRDSINTEAFF
>TRBV5-6|TRBJ1-2
CASSLAYSNYGYTF
>TRBV29-1|TRBJ2-1
CSVEGFTEYNEQFF
>TRBV27|TRBJ2-5
CASSWTGGEQYF